The 23 T cell receptor beta chains below come from one sample, sequenced in a study of T cell responses to AZD1222 COVID-19 vaccine. This table comes from immunoSEQ multiplex PCR, and its TCRdb copy is limited to in-frame clones, with some not included. This table holds 180,000 or so clones, roughly 92% found once. The sequencing used peripheral blood, collected 28 days after the second AZD1222 dose. Source of these receptors: an adult who received the AZD1222 COVID-19 vaccine.

This chain uses TRBV5-1 with TRBJ2-3; D is uncertain. The germline V and J ends were trimmed by 0 bases and 2 bases, with 7 bases remaining between them. The CDR3 has 14 residues. From germline, CDR1 is SGHRS and CDR2 YFSETQ. CDR3 region: CASSLGQNTDTQYF. As DNA, the CDR3 is TGCGCCAGCAGCTTGGGTCAGAACACAGATACGCAGTATTTT.

The chain links TRBV7-9 to TRBJ1-1; the D is unclear. The CDR3 runs 11 residues. Germline V CDR1 and CDR2: SEHNR, FQNEAQ (reference sequence). Trimming left V 4 bases short and J 6 bases short, with 6 bases between. For the CDR3, the DNA is TGTGCCAGCAGCTCTCTCCCTGAAGCTTTCTTT. Amino acids: CASSSLPEAFF.

The rearrangement links TRBV28 to TRBJ1-1, with no clear D. Trimming stripped 6 bases from V and 0 bases from J, with 8 bases between. CDR1 is MDHEN and CDR2 is SYDVKM in the germline V gene. The CDR3 totals 13 residues. CDR3 in amino acids: CASRLPMNTEAFF. For the CDR3, the DNA is TGTGCCAGCAGACTCCCCATGAACACTGAAGCTTTCTTT.

V and J are TRBV9 and TRBJ2-2, with a tentative D call TRBD2 (5 bases). CDR3 length equals 14 residues. Trimming cost V 0 bases and J 7 bases, with 10 bases left between them. The germline CDR1 and CDR2 sequences are SGDLS and YYNGEE. The CDR3 DNA reads as TGTGCCAGCAGCGTAGGAGGGTCGAACGGGGAGCTGTTTTTT. This gives the protein CASSVGGSNGELFF.

The chain uses TRBV5-4 and TRBJ2-2; D not certain. Germline V gives CDR1 SGHNT, CDR2 YYREEE (reference sequence). V lost 5 bases and J lost 6, with 8 bases in between. The CDR3 has 12 residues. CDR3 in DNA: TGTGCCAGCAGACGGTCTGCCGGGGAGCTGTTTTTT. It codes for CASRRSAGELFF.

This rearrangement joins TRBV27 to TRBJ1-6; 7 bases agree with TRBD1. After removal of 6 bases from V and 9 bases from J, the junction contained 11 bases not matched to a gene. The length of the CDR3 is 15 residues. Looked up from germline, CDR1 is MNHEY and CDR2 is SMNVEV (reference sequence). The CDR3 sequence is CASRRGPTGPSPLHF. DNA for the CDR3: TGTGCCAGCAGACGGGGGCCGACAGGGCCTTCACCCCTCCACTTT.

V is TRBV6-5 and J is TRBJ2-1; D may match TRBD1 or TRBD2 (5 bases each). V dropped 4 bases and J dropped 6 bases, with 16 bases sitting between them. Germline V lookup: CDR1 MNHEY, CDR2 SVGAGI. This CDR3 has 15 amino acids. The CDR3 region is CASSWDPTQSNEQFF. In nucleotides, the CDR3 is TGTGCCAGCAGTTGGGACCCCACGCAGTCCAATGAGCAGTTCTTC.

This clone has just one count. This chain links TRBV2 with TRBJ1-5, with D hard to call. Germline values: CDR1 SNHLY, CDR2 FYNNEI. V was trimmed by 6 bases and J by 3 bases, leaving 12 bases between them. This CDR3 is built from 14 residues. The CDR3 bases are TGTGCCAGCAGCCGAGTTTCAGCCAATCAGCCCCAGCATTTT. Its translation is CASSRVSANQPQHF.

Turning to this clone: The same CDR3 is also encoded by other DNA sequences in this sample. The chain recombines TRBV12-3 or TRBV12-4 with TRBJ1-5; D gene uncertain. Trimming stripped 0 bases from V and 2 bases from J, with 2 bases between. The CDR3 is 13 amino acids. The CDR3 is CASSLAGNQPQHF. The CDR3 DNA reads as TGTGCCAGCAGTTTAGCGGGCAATCAGCCCCAGCATTTT.

This rearrangement joins TRBV7-2 to TRBJ2-7; tentative D call: TRBD2 (5 bases). This CDR3 spans 16 amino acids. Germline CDR1 SGHTA, CDR2 FQGNSA. The ends were cut back, 5 bases at V and 4 bases at J, with 21 bases in the middle. The DNA of the CDR3 is TGTGCCAGCAGCCCCCTTTGGGGAGCACGCAGTTACGAGCAGTACTTC. Translation: CASSPLWGARSYEQYF. Using reference TRBV7-2 and TRBJ2-7 for the parts outside the CDR3, the full variable domain is GAGVSQSPSNKVTEKGKDVELRCDPISGHTALYWYRQSLGQGLEFLIYFQGNSAPDKSGLPSDRFSAERTGGSVSTLTIQRTQQEDSAVYLCASSPLWGARSYEQYFGPGTRLTVT.

The CDR3 region is CASSLSRGGGVEKLFF. The CDR3, as DNA: TGTGCCAGCAGTTTATCTAGGGGAGGGGGCGTGGAAAAACTGTTTTTT. V and J are TRBV27 and TRBJ1-4; TRBD1 matches 7 bases. CDR3 length equals 16 residues. Germline assignment: CDR1 MNHEY and CDR2 SMNVEV (reference sequence). V shed 0 bases, J shed 8 bases, and the junction held 9 bases outside the gene matches.

J is TRBJ1-1 and V is TRBV19; D gene unclear. Trimming took off 3 bases at V and 2 bases at J, with 7 bases between the two ends. Germline lookup yields CDR1 LNHDA and CDR2 SQIVND (reference sequence). The CDR3 is 13 amino acids. In nucleotides, the CDR3 is TGTGCCAGTAGTATTGTTACAAACACTGAAGCTTTCTTT. Amino acid sequence: CASSIVTNTEAFF.

This chain connects TRBV6-2 or TRBV6-3 to TRBJ2-2; possible D gene TRBD2, 5 bases. CDR1 is MNHEY and CDR2 is SVGEGT in the germline V gene. This CDR3 region has 15 residues. V gave up 2 bases and J gave up 0 bases, with 7 bases separating them. CDR3 DNA sequence: TGTGCCAGCAGTTACGAGGGTACGAACACCGGGGAGCTGTTTTTT. As protein: CASSYEGTNTGELFF.

The CDR3 nucleotides are TGTGCCAGCAGTGGGAGCGAAGTCCGTGCCGATCAGCCCCAGCATTTT. Translated: CASSGSEVRADQPQHF. The rearrangement uses TRBV2 and TRBJ1-5; no reliable D call. V was trimmed by 4 bases and J by 5 bases, leaving 18 bases between them. CDR1 SNHLY and CDR2 FYNNEI come from the germline V gene. The CDR3 contains 16 residues.

V gene TRBV5-1 combines with J gene TRBJ2-7, with TRBD1 identical over 8 bases. V lost 0 bases, J lost 2 bases, and 4 bases stayed unmatched. The germline V gene has CDR1 SGHRS and CDR2 YFSETQ. The length of the CDR3 is 15 residues. The DNA for the CDR3 is TGCGCCAGCAGCTTGGCTGCAGGGGGCCCCTACGAGCAGTACTTC. This translates into CASSLAAGGPYEQYF.

This clone showed up just once. The rearrangement joins TRBV19 to TRBJ2-1; 8 nucleotides match TRBD2. The CDR3 has 15 amino acids. The germline V gene has CDR1 LNHDA and CDR2 SQIVND (reference sequence). V lost 4 bases and J lost 4; bases outside the gene matches: 6. CDR3 sequence (DNA): TGTGCCAGTAGTAAGGCGGGGGGCCAGTACAATGAGCAGTTCTTC. Translation gives CASSKAGGQYNEQFF. The variable domain in full, with the rest retrieved from reference TRBV19 and TRBJ2-1, is DGGITQSPKYLFRKEGQNVTLSCEQNLNHDAMYWYRQDPGQGLRLIYYSQIVNDFQKGDIAEGYSVSREKKESFPLTVTSAQKNPTAFYLCASSKAGGQYNEQFFGPGTRLTVL.

This chain connects TRBV3-1 (or the pseudogene TRBV3-2) to TRBJ1-1, with TRBD1 as a possible D gene (5 bases). CDR3 length equals 13 residues. Germline-derived CDR1 and CDR2 are LGHDT and YNNKEL (reference sequence). With 0 bases removed from V and 7 bases from J, the gap between germline ends came to 9 bases. The CDR3 is CASSQDRRGEAFF. The CDR3 coding sequence is TGTGCCAGCAGCCAAGATCGAAGGGGTGAAGCTTTCTTT.

The chain combines TRBV28 with TRBJ1-1; weak D call: TRBD1 (6 bases). The V and J ends lost 5 bases and 11 bases respectively, with 15 bases between them. The germline V gene encodes CDR1 MDHEN and CDR2 SYDVKM. There are 12 residues in the CDR3. CDR3 loop: CASSLRTDSAFF. In DNA, the CDR3 is TGTGCCAGCAGTCTCAGGACAGACTCGGCTTTCTTT. Together with reference TRBV28 and TRBJ1-1, the CDR3 gives the full variable domain: DVKVTQSSRYLVKRTGEKVFLECVQDMDHENMFWYRQDPGLGLRLIYFSYDVKMKEKGDIPEGYSVSREKKERFSLILESASTNQTSMYLCASSLRTDSAFFGQGTRLTVV.

V and J are TRBV7-8 and TRBJ2-5; no clear D gene. Per germline, CDR1 SGHVS and CDR2 FQNEAQ. This CDR3 region has 14 residues. Trimming shortened V by 5 bases and J by 5 bases, and 15 bases separated the two germline ends. In DNA form, the CDR3 reads TGTGCCAGCAGCCCCGGAAGTCCCTCCGAGACCCAGTACTTC. It codes for CASSPGSPSETQYF.

This chain connects TRBV5-1 to TRBJ1-2, with TRBD1 identical over 8 bases. Trimming removed 4 bases from V and 8 bases from J; junction bases left unmatched: 4. CDR3 length: 12 residues. From germline, CDR1 is SGHRS and CDR2 YFSETQ. CDR3 coding DNA: TGCGCCAGCAGCCCAGGGGGCGACGGCTACACCTTC. This encodes CASSPGGDGYTF.

The chain combines TRBV6-2 or TRBV6-3 with TRBJ1-5; 7 nucleotides line up with TRBD1. The V and J ends lost 2 bases and 0 bases, in that order; junction bases with no gene match: 13. The CDR3 is 19 amino acids. The germline V gene has CDR1 MNHEY and CDR2 SVGEGT. The CDR3 DNA reads as TGTGCCAGCAGTTACCGAGACAGGGCCAAAAGCTATAGCAATCAGCCCCAGCATTTT. Translation: CASSYRDRAKSYSNQPQHF.

V gene TRBV5-4 combines with J gene TRBJ2-1, with TRBD2 matching 7 bases. With V trimmed by 4 bases and J by 9 bases, 4 bases remained unmatched. Germline V gene data show CDR1 as SGHNT and CDR2 as YYREEE (reference sequence). The CDR3 sequence is 12 residues long. CDR3 nucleotide sequence: TGTGCCAGCAGCACGACTAGCCGTGAGCAGTTCTTC. It specifies CASSTTSREQFF.

The chain joins TRBV3-1 (or the pseudogene TRBV3-2) to TRBJ2-2; D perhaps matches TRBD2 (6 bases). The V end was cut by 8 bases, the J end by 0 bases, with 13 bases between. Germline lookup yields CDR1 LGHDT and CDR2 YNNKEL (reference sequence). This CDR3 has 15 residues. The CDR3: CASRLDETNTGELFF. CDR3 bases: TGTGCCAGCCGACTAGATGAGACGAACACCGGGGAGCTGTTTTTT.